This entry concerns a single T cell receptor beta chain. TCRdb keeps only in-frame clones here, not all; method: immunoSEQ multiplex PCR. The sample includes roughly 330,000 clones, roughly 70% of them seen just once. Unmatched junction bases numbered 5, after V lost 0 bases and J lost 2 bases. This CDR3 spans 15 amino acids. In germline, CDR1 is SGHRS, CDR2 YFSETQ. The entry originates in a study of shared clonotypes between healthy human individuals. The chain has TRBV5-1 and TRBJ2-7, with 7 bases lining up with TRBD1. What was sequenced was memory CD4+ T cells sorted from blood. Sample subset: CD45RA-negative fraction. The TCR comes from a man between 25 and 39 years old in good health. CDR3 coding DNA: TGCGCCAGCAGCTTGGCCTCGGGACAGCCCTACGAGCAGTACTTC. Its translation: CASSLASGQPYEQYF.